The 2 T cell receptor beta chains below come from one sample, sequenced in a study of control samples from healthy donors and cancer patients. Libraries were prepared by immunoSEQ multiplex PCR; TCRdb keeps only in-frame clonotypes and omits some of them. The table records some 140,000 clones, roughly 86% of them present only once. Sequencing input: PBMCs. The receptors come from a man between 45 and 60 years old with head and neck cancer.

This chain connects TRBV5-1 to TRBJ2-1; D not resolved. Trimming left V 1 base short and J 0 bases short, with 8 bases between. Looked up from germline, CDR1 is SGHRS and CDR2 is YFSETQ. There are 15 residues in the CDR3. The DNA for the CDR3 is TGCGCCAGCAGCTTGCGGGCAGACTCCTACAATGAGCAGTTCTTC. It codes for CASSLRADSYNEQFF.

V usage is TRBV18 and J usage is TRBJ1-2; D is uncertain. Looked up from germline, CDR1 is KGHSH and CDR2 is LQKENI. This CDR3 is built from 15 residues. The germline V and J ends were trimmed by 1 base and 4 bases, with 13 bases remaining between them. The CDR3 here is CASSPLAETSYGYTF. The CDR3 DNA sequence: TGTGCCAGCTCACCACTGGCAGAGACATCCTATGGCTACACCTTC.